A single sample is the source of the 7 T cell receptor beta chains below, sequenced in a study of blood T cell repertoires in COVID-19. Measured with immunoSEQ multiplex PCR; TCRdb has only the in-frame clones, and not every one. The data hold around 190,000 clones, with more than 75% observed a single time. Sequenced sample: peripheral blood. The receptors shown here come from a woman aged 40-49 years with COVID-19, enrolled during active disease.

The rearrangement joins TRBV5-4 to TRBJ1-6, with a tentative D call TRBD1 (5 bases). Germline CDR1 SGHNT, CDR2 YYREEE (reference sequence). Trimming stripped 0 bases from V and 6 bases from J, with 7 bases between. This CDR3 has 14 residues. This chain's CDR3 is CASSLDRINSPLHF. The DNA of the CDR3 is TGTGCCAGCAGCTTGGACAGGATTAATTCACCCCTCCACTTT.

The CDR3: CASSPQGTEAFF. In nucleotides, the CDR3 is TGTGCCAGTAGTCCGCAGGGGACTGAAGCTTTCTTT. The chain carries TRBV19 and TRBJ1-1; possible D gene TRBD1, 6 bases. The CDR3 is made up of 12 amino acids. V was shortened by 5 bases and J by 5 bases, with 9 bases between the two germline ends. Germline-derived CDR1 and CDR2 are LNHDA and SQIVND (reference sequence).

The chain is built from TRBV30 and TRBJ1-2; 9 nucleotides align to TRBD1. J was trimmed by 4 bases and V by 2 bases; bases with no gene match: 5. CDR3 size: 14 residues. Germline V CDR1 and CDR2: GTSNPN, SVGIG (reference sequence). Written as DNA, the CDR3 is TGTGCCTGGAGTCCGACAGGGGGACTCTATGGCTACACCTTC. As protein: CAWSPTGGLYGYTF.

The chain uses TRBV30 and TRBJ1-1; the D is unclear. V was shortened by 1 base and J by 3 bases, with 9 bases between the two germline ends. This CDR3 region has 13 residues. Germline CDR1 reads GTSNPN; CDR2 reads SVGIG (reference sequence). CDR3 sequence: CAWSGMSHTEAFF. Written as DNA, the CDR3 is TGTGCCTGGAGTGGTATGTCCCACACTGAAGCTTTCTTT.

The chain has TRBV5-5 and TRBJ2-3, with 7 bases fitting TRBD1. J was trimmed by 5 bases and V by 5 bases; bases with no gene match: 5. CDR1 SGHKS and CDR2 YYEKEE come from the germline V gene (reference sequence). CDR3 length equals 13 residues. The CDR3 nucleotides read TGTGCCAGCAGGCTTACAGGGGTAGATACGCAGTATTTT. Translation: CASRLTGVDTQYF.

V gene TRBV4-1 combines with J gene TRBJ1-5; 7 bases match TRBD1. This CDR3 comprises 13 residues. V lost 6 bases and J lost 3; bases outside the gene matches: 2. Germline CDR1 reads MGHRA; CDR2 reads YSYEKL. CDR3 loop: CASRGQNNQPQHF. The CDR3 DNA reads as TGCGCCAGCAGGGGACAGAACAATCAGCCCCAGCATTTT.

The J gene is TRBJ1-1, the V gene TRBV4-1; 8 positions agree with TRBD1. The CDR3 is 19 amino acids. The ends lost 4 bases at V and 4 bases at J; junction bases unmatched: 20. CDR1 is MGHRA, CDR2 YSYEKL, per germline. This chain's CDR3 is CASSLQGIRTGKGGTEAFF. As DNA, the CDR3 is TGCGCCAGCAGCCTCCAGGGCATAAGGACAGGGAAGGGCGGCACTGAAGCTTTCTTT.